This T cell receptor beta chain came from a study of siplizumab effects on memory and regulatory T cells. Assay: immunoSEQ multiplex PCR; the TCRdb copy retains only in-frame clones and omits some. Among tens of thousands of clones, just over 95% were seen once, and the ten largest hold more than 0.075%. Germline-derived CDR1 and CDR2 are MNHEY and SMNVEV (reference sequence). The CDR3 consists of 16 residues. V was clipped by 4 bases and J by 3 bases; unmatched bases: 10. Worth noting for this clone: Its antigen is not known.

Study-wide results and limits: For siplizumab cultures, the suppressive function of their proliferating Tregs was not confirmed.

This TCR derives from a human donor in good health. J is TRBJ1-1 and V is TRBV27; TRBD1 matches at 8 bases. The source material was naive CD8+ T cells sorted from blood. The CDR3: CASSSRSQGVDTEAFF. DNA for the CDR3: TGTGCCAGCAGTTCCCGCTCACAGGGGGTGGACACTGAAGCTTTCTTT.